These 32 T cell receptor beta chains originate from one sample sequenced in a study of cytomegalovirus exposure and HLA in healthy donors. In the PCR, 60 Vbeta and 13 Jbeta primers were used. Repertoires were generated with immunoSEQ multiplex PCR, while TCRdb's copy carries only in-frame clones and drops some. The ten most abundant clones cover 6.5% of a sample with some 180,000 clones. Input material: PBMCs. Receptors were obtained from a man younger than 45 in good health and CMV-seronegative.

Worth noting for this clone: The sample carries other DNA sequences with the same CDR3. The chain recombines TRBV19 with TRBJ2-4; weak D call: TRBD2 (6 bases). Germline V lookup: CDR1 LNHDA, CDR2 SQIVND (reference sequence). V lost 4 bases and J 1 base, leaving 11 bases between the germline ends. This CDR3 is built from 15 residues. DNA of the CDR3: TGTGCCAGTAGTAACGGGGGAAGGGCCAAAAACATTCAGTACTTC. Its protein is CASSNGGRAKNIQYF.

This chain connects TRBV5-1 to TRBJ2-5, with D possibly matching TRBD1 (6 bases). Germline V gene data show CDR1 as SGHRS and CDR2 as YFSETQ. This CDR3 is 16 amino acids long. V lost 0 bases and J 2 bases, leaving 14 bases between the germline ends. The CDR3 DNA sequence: TGCGCCAGCAGCTTGGTTCCCCCGGGACAACAAGAGACCCAGTACTTC. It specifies CASSLVPPGQQETQYF.

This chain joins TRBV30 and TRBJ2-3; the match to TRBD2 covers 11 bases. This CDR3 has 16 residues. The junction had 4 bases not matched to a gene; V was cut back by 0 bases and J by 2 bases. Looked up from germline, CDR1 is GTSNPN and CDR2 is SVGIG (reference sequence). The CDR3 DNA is TGTGCCTGGAGTGTAGGACTAGCGGGTTCCACAGATACGCAGTATTTT. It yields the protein CAWSVGLAGSTDTQYF.

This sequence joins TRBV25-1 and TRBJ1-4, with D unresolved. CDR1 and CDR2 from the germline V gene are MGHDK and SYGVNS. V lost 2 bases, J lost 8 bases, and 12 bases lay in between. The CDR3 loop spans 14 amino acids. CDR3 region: CASSERRLGEKLFF. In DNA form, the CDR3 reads TGTGCCAGCAGTGAAAGGAGACTCGGGGAAAAACTGTTTTTT.

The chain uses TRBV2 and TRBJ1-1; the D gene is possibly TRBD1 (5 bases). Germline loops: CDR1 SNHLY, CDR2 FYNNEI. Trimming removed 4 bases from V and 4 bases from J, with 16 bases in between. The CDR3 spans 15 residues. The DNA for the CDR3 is TGTGCCAGCAGTGCTAGACCGGGGGGGAGCACTGAAGCTTTCTTT. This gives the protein CASSARPGGSTEAFF.

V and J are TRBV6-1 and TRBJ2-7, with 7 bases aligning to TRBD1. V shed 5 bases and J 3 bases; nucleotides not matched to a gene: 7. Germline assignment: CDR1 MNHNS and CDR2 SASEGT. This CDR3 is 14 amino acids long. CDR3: CASSRQGDGYEQYF. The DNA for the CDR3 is TGTGCCAGCAGTAGACAGGGAGACGGCTACGAGCAGTACTTC.

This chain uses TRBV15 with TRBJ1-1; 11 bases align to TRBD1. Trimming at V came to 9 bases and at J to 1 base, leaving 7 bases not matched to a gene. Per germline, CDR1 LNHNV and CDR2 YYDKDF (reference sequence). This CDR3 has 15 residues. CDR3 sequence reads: CATGQGGRGNTEAFF. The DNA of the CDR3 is TGTGCCACGGGACAGGGGGGTCGAGGGAACACTGAAGCTTTCTTT.

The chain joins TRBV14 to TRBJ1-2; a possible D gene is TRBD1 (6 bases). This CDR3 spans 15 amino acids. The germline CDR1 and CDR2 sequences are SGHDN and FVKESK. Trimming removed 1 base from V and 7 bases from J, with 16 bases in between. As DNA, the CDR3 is TGTGCCAGCAGCCAAGTCGGGGGGCATTCGGTTGGCTACACCTTC. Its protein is CASSQVGGHSVGYTF.

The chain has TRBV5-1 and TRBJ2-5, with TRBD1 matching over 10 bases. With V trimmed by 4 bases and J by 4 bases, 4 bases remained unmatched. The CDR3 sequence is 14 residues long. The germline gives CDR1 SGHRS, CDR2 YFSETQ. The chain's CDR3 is CASSPGQGTETQYF. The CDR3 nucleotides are TGCGCCAGCAGCCCGGGACAGGGGACAGAGACCCAGTACTTC.

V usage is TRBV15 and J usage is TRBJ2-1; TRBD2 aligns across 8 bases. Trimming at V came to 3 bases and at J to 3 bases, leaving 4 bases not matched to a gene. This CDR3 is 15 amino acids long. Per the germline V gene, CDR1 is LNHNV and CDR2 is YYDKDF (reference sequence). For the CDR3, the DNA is TGTGCCACCAGCAGGAGCGGGAGTGGCTACAATGAGCAGTTCTTC. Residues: CATSRSGSGYNEQFF.

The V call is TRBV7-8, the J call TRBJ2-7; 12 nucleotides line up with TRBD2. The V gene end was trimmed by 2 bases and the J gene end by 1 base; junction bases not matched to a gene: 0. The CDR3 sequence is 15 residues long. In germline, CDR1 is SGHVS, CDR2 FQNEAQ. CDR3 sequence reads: CASSLTSGGSYEQYF. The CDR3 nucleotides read TGTGCCAGCAGCTTAACTAGCGGGGGGTCCTACGAGCAGTACTTC.

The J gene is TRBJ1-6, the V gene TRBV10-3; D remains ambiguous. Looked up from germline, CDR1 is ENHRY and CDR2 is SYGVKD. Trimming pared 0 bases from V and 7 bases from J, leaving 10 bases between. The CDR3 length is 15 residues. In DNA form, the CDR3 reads TGTGCCATCAGTGAGTCTAGGAGTCAGAATTCACCCCTCCACTTT. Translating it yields CAISESRSQNSPLHF.

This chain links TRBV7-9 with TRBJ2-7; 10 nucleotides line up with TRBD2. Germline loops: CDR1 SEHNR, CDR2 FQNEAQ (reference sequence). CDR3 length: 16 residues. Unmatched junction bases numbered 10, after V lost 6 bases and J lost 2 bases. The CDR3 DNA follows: TGTGCCAGCAGTCTAGACGGGCTAGCGGGAGCCTACGAGCAGTACTTC. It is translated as CASSLDGLAGAYEQYF. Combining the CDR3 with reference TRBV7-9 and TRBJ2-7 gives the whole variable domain DTGVSQNPRHKITKRGQNVTFRCDPISEHNRLYWYRQTLGQGPEFLTYFQNEAQLEKSRLLSDRFSAERPKGSFSTLEIQRTEQGDSAMYLCASSLDGLAGAYEQYFGPGTRLTVT.

Here the CDR3 DNA reads TGTGCCTGGAGTGTCTCCGGGAACTATGGCTACACCTTC. Protein: CAWSVSGNYGYTF. The chain recombines TRBV30 with TRBJ1-2; no clear D. Trimming pared 0 bases from V and 2 bases from J, leaving 7 bases between. CDR1 GTSNPN and CDR2 SVGIG come from the germline V gene (reference sequence). This CDR3 contains 13 residues.

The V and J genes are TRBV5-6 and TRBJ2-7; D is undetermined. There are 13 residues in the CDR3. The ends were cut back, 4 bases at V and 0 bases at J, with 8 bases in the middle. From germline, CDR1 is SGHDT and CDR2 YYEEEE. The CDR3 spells CASSLYSSYEQYF. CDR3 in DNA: TGTGCCAGCAGCCTTTACAGCTCCTACGAGCAGTACTTC.

The CDR3 nucleotides read TGTGCCAGCAGCCAAGGAACTAGCGGGAGGAAAGGAACCGGGGAGCTGTTTTTT. Translating it yields CASSQGTSGRKGTGELFF. The chain joins TRBV14 to TRBJ2-2; 12 nucleotides line up with TRBD2. This CDR3 contains 18 residues. J was trimmed by 5 bases and V by 1 base; bases with no gene match: 8. Germline assignment: CDR1 SGHDN and CDR2 FVKESK.

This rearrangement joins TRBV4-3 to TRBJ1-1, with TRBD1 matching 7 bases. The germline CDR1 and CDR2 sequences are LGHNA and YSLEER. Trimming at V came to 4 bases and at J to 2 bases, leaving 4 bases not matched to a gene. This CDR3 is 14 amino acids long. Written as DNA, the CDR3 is TGCGCCAGCAGCCGAGGGACAGCAAACACTGAAGCTTTCTTT. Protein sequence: CASSRGTANTEAFF.

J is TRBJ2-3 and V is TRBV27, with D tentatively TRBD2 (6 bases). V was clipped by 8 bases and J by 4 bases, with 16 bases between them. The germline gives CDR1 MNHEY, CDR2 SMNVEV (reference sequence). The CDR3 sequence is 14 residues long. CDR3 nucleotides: TGTGCCAGCCTAAAATGGGGGGAGGCAGATACGCAGTATTTT. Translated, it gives CASLKWGEADTQYF.

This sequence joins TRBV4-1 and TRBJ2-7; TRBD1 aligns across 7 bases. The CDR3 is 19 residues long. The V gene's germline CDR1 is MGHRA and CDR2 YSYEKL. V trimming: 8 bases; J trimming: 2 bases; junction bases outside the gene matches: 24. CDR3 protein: CASGRTAGGRIGNTYEQYF. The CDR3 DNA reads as TGCGCCAGCGGCCGTACGGCAGGGGGACGGATCGGAAATACCTACGAGCAGTACTTC.

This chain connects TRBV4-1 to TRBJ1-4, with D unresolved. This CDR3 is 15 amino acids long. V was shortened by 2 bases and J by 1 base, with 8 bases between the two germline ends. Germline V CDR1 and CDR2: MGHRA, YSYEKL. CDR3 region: CASSQTTETNEKLFF. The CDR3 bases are TGCGCCAGCAGCCAAACTACGGAAACTAATGAAAAACTGTTTTTT.

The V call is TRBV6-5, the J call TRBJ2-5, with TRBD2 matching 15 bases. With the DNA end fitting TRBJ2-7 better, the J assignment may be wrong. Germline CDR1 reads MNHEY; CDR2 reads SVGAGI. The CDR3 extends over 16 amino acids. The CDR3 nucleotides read TGTGCCAGCAGTTATGGACTAGCGGGAGGGACCTACGAGCAGTACTTC. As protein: CASSYGLAGGTYEQYF.

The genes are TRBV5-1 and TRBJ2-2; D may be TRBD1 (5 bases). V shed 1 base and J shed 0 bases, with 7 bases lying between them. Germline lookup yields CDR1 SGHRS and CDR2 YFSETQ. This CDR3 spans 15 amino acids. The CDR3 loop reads CASSLTGANTGELFF. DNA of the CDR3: TGCGCCAGCAGCTTGACAGGCGCGAACACCGGGGAGCTGTTTTTT.

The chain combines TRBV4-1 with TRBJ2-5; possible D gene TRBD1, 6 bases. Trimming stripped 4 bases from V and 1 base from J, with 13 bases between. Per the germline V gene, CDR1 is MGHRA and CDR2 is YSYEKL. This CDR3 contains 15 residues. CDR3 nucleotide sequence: TGCGCCAGCAGCCGCATACAGGGTCGCCAAGAGACCCAGTACTTC. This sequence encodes CASSRIQGRQETQYF.

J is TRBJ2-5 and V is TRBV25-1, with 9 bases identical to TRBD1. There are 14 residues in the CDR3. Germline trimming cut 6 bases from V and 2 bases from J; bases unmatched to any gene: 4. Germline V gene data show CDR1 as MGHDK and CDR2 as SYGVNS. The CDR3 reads CASSRTGAQETQYF. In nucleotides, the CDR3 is TGTGCCAGCAGCAGGACAGGGGCTCAAGAGACCCAGTACTTC.

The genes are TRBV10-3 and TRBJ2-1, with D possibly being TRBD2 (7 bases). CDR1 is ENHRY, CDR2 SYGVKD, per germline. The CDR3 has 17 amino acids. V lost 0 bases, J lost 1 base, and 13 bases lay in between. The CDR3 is CAISESGGDGSYNEQFF. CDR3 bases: TGTGCCATCAGTGAGTCAGGGGGGGATGGGTCCTACAATGAGCAGTTCTTC.

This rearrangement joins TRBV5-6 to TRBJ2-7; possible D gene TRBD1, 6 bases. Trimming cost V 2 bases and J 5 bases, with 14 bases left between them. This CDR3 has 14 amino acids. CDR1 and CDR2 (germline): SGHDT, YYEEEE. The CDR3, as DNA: TGTGCCAGCAGCTTATCTTTGGGACACAACGAGCAGTACTTC. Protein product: CASSLSLGHNEQYF.

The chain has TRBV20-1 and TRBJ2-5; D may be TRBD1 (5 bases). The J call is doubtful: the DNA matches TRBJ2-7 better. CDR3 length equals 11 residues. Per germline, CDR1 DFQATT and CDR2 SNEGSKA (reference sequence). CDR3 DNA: TGCAGTGCTAGACAGGGTTTCGAGCAGTACTTC. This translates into CSARQGFEQYF.

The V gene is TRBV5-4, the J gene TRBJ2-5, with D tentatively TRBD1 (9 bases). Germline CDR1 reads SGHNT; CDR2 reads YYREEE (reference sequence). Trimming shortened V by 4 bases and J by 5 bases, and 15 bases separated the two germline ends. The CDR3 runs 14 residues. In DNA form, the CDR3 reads TGTGCCAGCAGCCTTAGCGGGACAGGGGAGACCCAGTACTTC. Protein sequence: CASSLSGTGETQYF.

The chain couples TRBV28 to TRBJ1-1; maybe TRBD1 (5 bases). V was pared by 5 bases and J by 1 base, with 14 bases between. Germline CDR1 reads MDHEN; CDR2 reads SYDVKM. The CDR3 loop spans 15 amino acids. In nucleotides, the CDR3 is TGTGCCAGCAGTCCTAGGGGAGGTGAGAACACTGAAGCTTTCTTT. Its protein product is CASSPRGGENTEAFF.

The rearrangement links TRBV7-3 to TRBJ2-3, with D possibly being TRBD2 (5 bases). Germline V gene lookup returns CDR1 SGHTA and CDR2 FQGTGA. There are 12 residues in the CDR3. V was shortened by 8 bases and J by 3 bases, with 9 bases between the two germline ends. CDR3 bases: TGTGCCAGCGCCCGCGGGACAGATACGCAGTATTTT. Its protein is CASARGTDTQYF.

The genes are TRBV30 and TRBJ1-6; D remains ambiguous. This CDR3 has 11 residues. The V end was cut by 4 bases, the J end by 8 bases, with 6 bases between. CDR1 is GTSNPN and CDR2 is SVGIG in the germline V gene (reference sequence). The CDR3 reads CAWNEDSPLHF. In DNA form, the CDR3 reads TGTGCCTGGAACGAGGATTCACCCCTCCACTTT.

The CDR3 reads CASSPTGTSSYEQYF. CDR3 bases: TGCGCCAGCAGCCCGACAGGCACCAGCTCCTACGAGCAGTACTTC. The chain is built from TRBV5-1 and TRBJ2-7, with D possibly being TRBD1 (6 bases). Trimming cost V 4 bases and J 0 bases, with 14 bases left between them. CDR3 size: 15 residues. CDR1 and CDR2 (germline): SGHRS, YFSETQ.